Each of the 26 T cell receptor beta chains below was sequenced from the same sample in a study of T cells in Graves' hyperthyroidism and ophthalmopathy. TCR beta CDR3 region amplification was performed from RNA transcripts. During a first-round RT-PCR of the TCR CDR3, the HTBI primer set was used. In TCRdb, the multiplex PCR reads were re-called with MiXCR into one record per CDR3 protein. This sample yields around 270,000 distinct CDR3 sequences, of which around 19% are seen a single time; about 35% belongs to the top ten. Sequenced sample: blood. The receptors come from a man over 45 with Graves' ophthalmopathy.

There are many counts of this clonotype. The DNA for the CDR3 is TGTGCCAGCTCACCCTACCGGGACATTTGGACAGATACGCAGTATTTT. Translated: CASSPYRDIWTDTQYF. The V and J genes are TRBV18 and TRBJ2-3, with D possibly TRBD1 on 6 matching bases. There are 16 residues in the CDR3. Germline V gene sequence: CDR1 KGHSH, CDR2 LQKENI. Trimming removed 3 bases from V and 3 bases from J, with 16 bases in between.

This clonotype was observed many times. The chain carries TRBV11-1 and TRBJ2-1; D not resolved. The V gene's germline CDR1 is SGHAT and CDR2 FQDESV (reference sequence). V lost 2 bases to trimming and J lost 7 bases, with 15 bases between them. The CDR3 totals 15 residues. The CDR3 coding sequence is TGTGCCAGCAGCTTACGACGGGCTTCTGGGAATGAGCAGTTCTTC. Translated: CASSLRRASGNEQFF.

This clonotype has more than one count but fewer than ten. The chain joins TRBV28 to TRBJ1-2; D gene unclear. Trimming pared 10 bases from V and 3 bases from J, leaving 6 bases between. Germline loops: CDR1 MDHEN, CDR2 SYDVKM. The CDR3 runs 10 residues. For the CDR3, the DNA is TGTGCCACCGTCGACTATGGCTACACCTTC. It is translated as CATVDYGYTF.

This clonotype was counted only a few times. The V gene is TRBV20-1, the J gene TRBJ1-5; D is unresolved. The germline CDR1 and CDR2 sequences are DFQATT and SNEGSKA (reference sequence). This CDR3 is 13 amino acids long. V dropped 3 bases and J dropped 0 bases, with 6 bases sitting between them. CDR3 region: CSASSTSNQPQHF. The CDR3 DNA reads as TGCAGTGCTAGTAGTACTAGCAATCAGCCCCAGCATTTT.

This clonotype was picked up a small number of times. The chain is built from TRBV20-1 and TRBJ2-7, with D uncertain. Trimming stripped 5 bases from V and 1 base from J, with 9 bases between. The length of the CDR3 is 12 residues. In germline, CDR1 is DFQATT, CDR2 SNEGSKA (reference sequence). The CDR3 sequence: CSALGSSYEQYF. As DNA, the CDR3 is TGCAGTGCTCTAGGCTCATCCTACGAGCAGTACTTC.

In its sample, this clonotype was seen many times. This chain links TRBV13 with TRBJ2-7, with 8 positions matching TRBD1. With 0 bases clipped from V and 5 bases from J, the junction kept 3 bases outside the gene matches. From germline, CDR1 is PRHDT and CDR2 FYEKMQ (reference sequence). This CDR3 has 14 residues. The CDR3 bases are TGTGCCAGCAGCTTAGGGGACAGGGTGGACGAGCAGTACTTC. It encodes CASSLGDRVDEQYF.

There are many counts of this clonotype. The chain employs TRBV20-1 and TRBJ2-5; 8 bases are shared with TRBD1. The germline V gene has CDR1 DFQATT and CDR2 SNEGSKA (reference sequence). V was pared by 0 bases and J by 1 base, with 4 bases of the junction left unmatched. This CDR3 is 15 amino acids long. CDR3 coding DNA: TGCAGTGCTAGAGACCGGACAGGGCCCCAAGAGACCCAGTACTTC. Its protein is CSARDRTGPQETQYF.

This clonotype was detected ten times or more. The V gene is TRBV6-1, the J gene TRBJ1-1; 8 bases are shared with TRBD1. The CDR3 has 16 amino acids. V was clipped by 4 bases and J by 0 bases; unmatched bases: 7. Germline CDR1 is MNHNS and CDR2 is SASEGT. The CDR3 is CASSGTGNRLNTEAFF. CDR3 nucleotides: TGTGCCAGCAGTGGGACAGGGAACAGACTGAACACTGAAGCTTTCTTT.

This rearrangement joins TRBV2 to TRBJ2-5; 8 bases are shared with TRBD1. In germline, CDR1 is SNHLY, CDR2 FYNNEI. V shed 4 bases, J shed 4 bases, and the junction held 8 bases outside the gene matches. CDR3 length: 15 amino acids. This CDR3 is CASSVQGAWGETQYF. DNA of the CDR3: TGTGCCAGCAGTGTTCAGGGGGCATGGGGAGAGACCCAGTACTTC.

This clonotype showed up many times. The chain uses TRBV20-1 and TRBJ2-7; TRBD1 aligns across 8 bases. Unmatched junction bases numbered 7, after V lost 6 bases and J lost 3 bases. The germline CDR1 and CDR2 sequences are DFQATT and SNEGSKA (reference sequence). CDR3 length: 13 residues. The CDR3 sequence: CSAPPGQGYEQYF. For the CDR3, the DNA is TGCAGTGCCCCCCCCGGACAGGGCTACGAGCAGTACTTC.

The chain couples TRBV6-4 to TRBJ2-3; 14 bases align to TRBD2. The CDR3 runs to 15 residues. The V gene's germline CDR1 is MRHNA and CDR2 SNTAGT. V shed 3 bases, J shed 8 bases, and the junction held 4 bases outside the gene matches. CDR3: CASSEGTSGSGTQYF. CDR3 in DNA: TGTGCCAGCAGTGAAGGGACTAGCGGGAGTGGTACGCAGTATTTT.

This clonotype was detected once. The CDR3 nucleotides are TGTGCCAGCAGCTTAGTAGGGACAGGGAGCACCGGGGAGCTGTTTTTT. Translating it yields CASSLVGTGSTGELFF. The chain joins TRBV7-9 to TRBJ2-2; 9 bases are shared with TRBD1. This CDR3 has 16 amino acids. The trim removed 1 base at V and 4 bases at J, leaving 4 bases unmatched. CDR1 SEHNR and CDR2 FQNEAQ come from the germline V gene (reference sequence).

This clonotype showed up many times. CDR3 sequence: CASSLRGINQPQHF. The DNA of the CDR3 is TGTGCCAGCAGTTTGAGGGGAATAAATCAGCCCCAGCATTTT. The chain combines TRBV28 with TRBJ1-5, with a tentative D call TRBD1 (5 bases). Germline CDR1 reads MDHEN; CDR2 reads SYDVKM. The germline V and J ends were trimmed by 3 bases and 4 bases, with 10 bases remaining between them. The CDR3 runs 14 residues.

J is TRBJ2-1 and V is TRBV29-1, with D perhaps matching TRBD2 (6 bases). Germline CDR1 reads SQVTM; CDR2 reads ANQGSEA. The CDR3 length is 12 residues. V dropped 4 bases and J dropped 8 bases, with 12 bases sitting between them. The DNA for the CDR3 is TGCAGCGTTGTCCGGGAGAGGGATGAGCAGTTCTTC. Translation: CSVVRERDEQFF.

The chain combines TRBV28 with TRBJ2-1, with TRBD2 identical over 10 bases. Germline CDR1 is MDHEN and CDR2 is SYDVKM. The CDR3 runs to 16 residues. With V trimmed by 8 bases and J by 12 bases, 19 bases remained unmatched. CDR3 sequence reads: CASQKSGRVPRGMQFF. In nucleotides, the CDR3 is TGTGCCAGCCAAAAAAGCGGGAGGGTTCCTCGGGGTATGCAGTTCTTC.

The chain has TRBV13 and TRBJ2-1, with 11 bases aligning to TRBD2. The V segment lost 4 bases and the J segment 10 bases; nucleotides outside the gene matches: 9. Germline loops: CDR1 PRHDT, CDR2 FYEKMQ (reference sequence). The CDR3 contains 15 residues. The CDR3 coding sequence is TGTGCCAGCAGCTCCGATTCTAGCGGGAGGAAAGAGCAGTTCTTC. Amino acids: CASSSDSSGRKEQFF.

This chain links TRBV6-1 with TRBJ2-2, with D perhaps matching TRBD1 (5 bases). From germline, CDR1 is MNHNS and CDR2 SASEGT. V lost 6 bases and J 5 bases, leaving 10 bases between the germline ends. The CDR3 runs 13 residues. In DNA form, the CDR3 reads TGTGCCAGCAGCCCCAGGGAAACCGGGGAGCTGTTTTTT. Amino acid sequence: CASSPRETGELFF.

This clonotype was recorded many times. The V and J genes are TRBV5-1 and TRBJ1-1; D is unresolved. Per germline, CDR1 SGHRS and CDR2 YFSETQ. V was cut by 1 base and J by 0 bases, with 7 bases left in between. This CDR3 is 14 amino acids long. The CDR3 DNA is TGCGCCAGCAGCTTGATGGAGGTGAACACTGAAGCTTTCTTT. This codes for CASSLMEVNTEAFF.

This clonotype was observed a handful of times. This chain joins TRBV6-5 and TRBJ1-1; 8 bases align to TRBD1. Losses at the gene ends were 2 bases for V and 4 bases for J; bases not matched to a gene: 3. The CDR3 has 14 residues. Per the germline V gene, CDR1 is MNHEY and CDR2 is SVGAGI. CDR3 DNA sequence: TGTGCCAGCAGTTACGGACAGGGTTCCACTGAAGCTTTCTTT. Translated: CASSYGQGSTEAFF.

This clonotype appeared many times. The chain employs TRBV24-1 and TRBJ1-5; 10 positions agree with TRBD1. This CDR3 comprises 15 residues. V lost 7 bases to trimming and J lost 2 bases; unmatched junction nucleotides: 4. The germline gives CDR1 KGHDR, CDR2 SFDVKD. The CDR3 region is CATSAGTGGNQPQHF. CDR3 DNA sequence: TGTGCCACCAGCGCCGGGACAGGGGGCAATCAGCCCCAGCATTTT.

V is TRBV30 and J is TRBJ2-5; no clear D gene. The V gene lost 3 bases and the J gene lost 3 bases, with 5 bases spanning the gap. This CDR3 comprises 11 residues. CDR1 is GTSNPN and CDR2 is SVGIG in the germline V gene (reference sequence). The CDR3 protein is CAWSFEETQYF. In nucleotides, the CDR3 is TGTGCCTGGAGCTTTGAAGAGACCCAGTACTTC.

This clonotype was observed many times. The chain joins TRBV12-3 or TRBV12-4 to TRBJ2-7; 9 bases align to TRBD1. Unmatched junction bases numbered 13, after V lost 4 bases and J lost 6 bases. This CDR3 comprises 16 residues. The CDR3: CASSSNRGQGRIEQYF. CDR3 in DNA: TGTGCCAGCAGTTCGAACCGGGGACAGGGTCGAATCGAGCAGTACTTC.

This sequence joins TRBV7-3 and TRBJ1-6; D ambiguous. The CDR3 sequence is 14 residues long. Germline values: CDR1 SGHTA, CDR2 FQGTGA. V lost 4 bases and J 6 bases, leaving 10 bases between the germline ends. The CDR3 loop reads CASSYGSANSPLHF. The CDR3 DNA follows: TGTGCCAGCAGCTACGGGTCTGCTAATTCACCCCTCCACTTT.

The chain employs TRBV28 and TRBJ2-5; D not certain. Trimming took 3 bases from V and 2 from J, leaving 7 bases between them. The CDR3 is 13 residues long. Germline V gene data show CDR1 as MDHEN and CDR2 as SYDVKM. CDR3 loop: CASSFQPQETQYF. CDR3 nucleotides: TGTGCCAGCAGTTTTCAGCCACAAGAGACCCAGTACTTC.

There are many counts of this clonotype. The V gene is TRBV7-9, the J gene TRBJ2-7, with D maybe TRBD2 (6 bases). Germline V gene data show CDR1 as SEHNR and CDR2 as FQNEAQ (reference sequence). V gave up 0 bases and J gave up 6 bases, with 9 bases separating them. This CDR3 spans 13 amino acids. The CDR3 DNA follows: TGTGCCAGCAGCTTAGCTGGTAGCGGCGAGCAGTACTTC. As protein: CASSLAGSGEQYF.

The chain couples TRBV30 to TRBJ1-2; possible D gene TRBD1, 5 bases. CDR3 length: 14 amino acids. CDR1 is GTSNPN and CDR2 is SVGIG in the germline V gene (reference sequence). Trimming shortened V by 2 bases and J by 4 bases, and 14 bases separated the two germline ends. DNA of the CDR3: TGTGCCTGGAGTCGACAGATAGAAGGCTATGGCTACACCTTC. Translated: CAWSRQIEGYGYTF.